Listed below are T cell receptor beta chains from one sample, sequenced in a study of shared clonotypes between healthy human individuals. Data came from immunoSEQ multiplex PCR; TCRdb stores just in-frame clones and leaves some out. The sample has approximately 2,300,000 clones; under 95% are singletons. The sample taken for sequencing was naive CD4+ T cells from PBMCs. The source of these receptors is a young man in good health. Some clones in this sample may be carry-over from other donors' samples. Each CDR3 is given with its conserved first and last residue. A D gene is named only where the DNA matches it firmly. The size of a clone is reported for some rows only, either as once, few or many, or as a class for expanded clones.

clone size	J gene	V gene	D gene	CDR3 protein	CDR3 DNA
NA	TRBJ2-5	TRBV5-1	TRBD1	CASSPTGGLQETQYF	TGCGCCAGCAGCCCCACAGGGGGTCTCCAAGAGACCCAGTACTTC
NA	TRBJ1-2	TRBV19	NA	CASSRTANYGYTF	TGTGCCAGTAGCAGGACAGCTAACTATGGCTACACCTTC
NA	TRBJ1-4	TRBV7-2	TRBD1	CASSLYGQGLGEKLFF	TGTGCCAGCAGCTTATATGGACAGGGACTGGGTGAAAAACTGTTTTTT
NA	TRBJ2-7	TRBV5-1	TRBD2	CASSSGLAAEEQYF	TGCGCCAGCAGCTCGGGACTAGCGGCGGAAGAGCAGTACTTC
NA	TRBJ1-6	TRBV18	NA	CASSPRQVESDSPLHF	TGTGCCAGCTCACCACGCCAGGTGGAGTCGGATTCACCCCTCCACTTT
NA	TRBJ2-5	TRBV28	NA	CASVQGLQETQYF	TGTGCCAGCGTGCAGGGGCTACAAGAGACCCAGTACTTC
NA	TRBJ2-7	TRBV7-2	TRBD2	CASSWRGDYEQYF	TGTGCCAGCAGCTGGCGGGGGGACTACGAGCAGTACTTC
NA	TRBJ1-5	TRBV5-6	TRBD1	CASSLRTGGLQPQHF	TGTGCCAGCAGCTTAAGGACAGGGGGCTTACAGCCCCAGCATTTT
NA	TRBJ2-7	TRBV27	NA	CASSLFPGLKQYF	TGTGCCAGCAGTTTATTTCCGGGGTTAAAGCAGTACTTC
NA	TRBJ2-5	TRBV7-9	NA	CASSLMTGEETQYF	TGTGCCAGCAGCTTGATGACAGGCGAAGAGACCCAGTACTTC
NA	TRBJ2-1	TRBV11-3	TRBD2	CASSLGSGAPYNEQFF	TGTGCCAGCAGCTTAGGGAGCGGGGCGCCCTACAATGAGCAGTTCTTC
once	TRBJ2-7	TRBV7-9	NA	CASSLITDEQYF	TGTGCCAGCAGCTTAATTACCGACGAGCAGTACTTC
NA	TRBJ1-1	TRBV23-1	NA	CARNRRGLTEAFF	TGCGCCAGAAACCGCCGAGGTCTCACTGAAGCTTTCTTT
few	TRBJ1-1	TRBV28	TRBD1	CATNRGPWNAFF	TGTGCCACCAACAGGGGGCCTTGGAACGCTTTCTTT
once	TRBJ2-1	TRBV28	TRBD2	CASSLGLAGPQFF	TGTGCCAGCAGTTTAGGACTAGCGGGGCCGCAGTTCTTC
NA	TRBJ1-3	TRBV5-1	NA	CASSLEGLWAGNTIYF	TGCGCCAGCAGCTTGGAAGGGCTTTGGGCTGGAAACACCATATATTTT
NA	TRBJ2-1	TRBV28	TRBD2	CASRPGLAGVGFF	TGTGCCAGCAGACCGGGACTAGCGGGAGTTGGTTTCTTC
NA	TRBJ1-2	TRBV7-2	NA	CASSLGSTDGYTF	TGTGCCAGCAGCCTCGGGTCGACCGATGGCTACACCTTC
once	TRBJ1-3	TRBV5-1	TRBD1	CASSLAGTVRNTIYF	TGCGCCAGCAGCTTGGCAGGGACAGTTCGAAACACCATATATTTT
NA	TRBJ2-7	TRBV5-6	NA	CASSLTATSEKYF	TGTGCCAGCAGCTTGACGGCTACGAGCGAAAAGTACTTC
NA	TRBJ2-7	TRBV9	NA	CASSVGQNYEQYF	TGTGCCAGCAGCGTAGGACAGAACTACGAGCAGTACTTC
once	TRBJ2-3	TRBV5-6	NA	CASSLRRRQQFTDTQYF	TGTGCCAGCAGCTTGAGGAGGAGACAGCAGTTCACAGATACGCAGTATTTT
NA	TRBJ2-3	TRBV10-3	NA	CAIRPVDRPGDTQYF	TGTGCCATCAGACCCGTAGACCGCCCCGGAGATACGCAGTATTTT
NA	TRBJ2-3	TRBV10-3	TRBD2	CAIKAGGDTQYF	TGTGCCATCAAGGCGGGGGGGGATACGCAGTATTTT
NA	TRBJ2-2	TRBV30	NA	CAWNRMGGNWNTGELFF	TGTGCCTGGAATCGTATGGGGGGAAATTGGAACACCGGGGAGCTGTTTTTT
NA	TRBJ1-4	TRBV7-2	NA	CASSPNGFTNEKLFF	TGTGCCAGCAGCCCAAACGGGTTTACTAATGAAAAACTGTTTTTT
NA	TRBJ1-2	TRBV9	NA	CASSVGQGRWYGYTF	TGTGCCAGCAGCGTAGGTCAAGGGCGGTGGTATGGCTACACCTTC
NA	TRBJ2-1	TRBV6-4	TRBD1	CASSRDRAVYNEQFF	TGTGCCAGCAGCCGAGACAGGGCGGTCTACAATGAGCAGTTCTTC
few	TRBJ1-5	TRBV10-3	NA	CATRDRTNNQPQHF	TGTGCCACCAGGGACCGAACCAACAATCAGCCCCAGCATTTT